The 13 T cell receptor beta chains listed next were all sequenced from one sample in a study of blood T cell repertoires in COVID-19. Some clones are missing from TCRdb's copy, which holds only in-frame ones; the method was immunoSEQ multiplex PCR. The sample includes over 300,000 clones, around 89% of them seen just once. The sample consisted of peripheral blood. The source of these receptors is a man aged 18 to 29 who had recovered from COVID-19.

On this clone: Other DNA sequences in this sample translate to the same CDR3. The chain has TRBV19 and TRBJ2-7; D unclear. Trimming shortened V by 1 base and J by 0 bases, and 10 bases separated the two germline ends. The CDR3 has 15 amino acids. Germline CDR1 reads LNHDA; CDR2 reads SQIVND (reference sequence). CDR3 coding DNA: TGTGCCAGTAGTATAGTCGGTTCTTCCTCCTACGAGCAGTACTTC. Protein sequence: CASSIVGSSSYEQYF.

This chain connects TRBV4-3 to TRBJ2-1, with 10 bases that match TRBD2. After removal of 0 bases from V and 0 bases from J, the junction contained 8 bases not matched to a gene. Germline CDR1 reads LGHNA; CDR2 reads YSLEER. The CDR3 sequence is 19 residues long. The CDR3 region is CASSQDRSGTSDSYNEQFF. Written as DNA, the CDR3 is TGCGCCAGCAGCCAAGATCGTTCCGGGACTAGCGACTCCTACAATGAGCAGTTCTTC.

This sequence joins TRBV19 and TRBJ1-5; tentatively, D is TRBD1 (6 bases). V dropped 4 bases and J dropped 0 bases, with 13 bases sitting between them. CDR1 and CDR2 from the germline V gene are LNHDA and SQIVND (reference sequence). The CDR3 consists of 16 residues. Here the CDR3 reads CASSRPGGPSNQPQHF. CDR3 DNA: TGTGCCAGTAGTAGACCGGGGGGCCCTAGCAATCAGCCCCAGCATTTT.

The chain recombines TRBV27 with TRBJ1-2; weak D call: TRBD1 (5 bases). Trimming stripped 6 bases from V and 3 bases from J, with 14 bases between. There are 14 residues in the CDR3. The germline CDR1 and CDR2 sequences are MNHEY and SMNVEV (reference sequence). In DNA form, the CDR3 reads TGTGCCAGCAGCCCCGTGGTAGGGGACTATGGCTACACCTTC. It codes for CASSPVVGDYGYTF.

The chain has TRBV7-9 and TRBJ2-2, with a tentative D call TRBD2 (6 bases). V lost 4 bases to trimming and J lost 6 bases, with 9 bases between them. The germline CDR1 and CDR2 sequences are SEHNR and FQNEAQ (reference sequence). The CDR3 runs to 13 residues. The CDR3: CASSSGLPGELFF. CDR3 DNA sequence: TGTGCCAGCAGCTCGGGACTCCCCGGGGAGCTGTTTTTT.

This sequence joins TRBV30 and TRBJ1-1; TRBD1 aligns across 7 bases. This CDR3 is built from 14 residues. In germline, CDR1 is GTSNPN, CDR2 SVGIG (reference sequence). V lost 1 base, J lost 6 bases, and 8 bases stayed unmatched. Here the CDR3 DNA reads TGTGCCTGGAGTGCAGGGACAGTGGGGGCTGAAGCTTTCTTT. Residues: CAWSAGTVGAEAFF.

This clone occurred a few times. The genes are TRBV18 and TRBJ1-3; 10 bases are shared with TRBD1. V lost 5 bases, J lost 5 bases, and 6 bases stayed unmatched. This CDR3 comprises 15 residues. The V gene's germline CDR1 is KGHSH and CDR2 LQKENI. CDR3 nucleotide sequence: TGTGCCAGCTCAACTGGGACAGGGGATAGAAACACCATATATTTT. It translates to CASSTGTGDRNTIYF.

V is TRBV18 and J is TRBJ2-1, with D perhaps matching TRBD1 (5 bases). Germline CDR1 and CDR2: KGHSH and LQKENI. The length of the CDR3 is 16 residues. The germline V and J ends were trimmed by 1 base and 8 bases, with 18 bases remaining between them. CDR3 sequence: CASSPQAGMETDEQFF. The CDR3 DNA sequence: TGTGCCAGCTCACCACAGGCAGGGATGGAAACAGATGAGCAGTTCTTC.

The V gene is TRBV19, the J gene TRBJ2-5, with D maybe TRBD1 (6 bases). Trimming took off 4 bases at V and 4 bases at J, with 13 bases between the two ends. The CDR3 is made up of 14 amino acids. Germline CDR1 LNHDA, CDR2 SQIVND (reference sequence). The chain's CDR3 is CASSKTGFGETQYF. CDR3 sequence (DNA): TGTGCCAGTAGTAAGACAGGTTTCGGAGAGACCCAGTACTTC.

This chain links TRBV2 with TRBJ1-5; no firm D call. Trimming shortened V by 1 base and J by 1 base, and 8 bases separated the two germline ends. The CDR3 extends over 15 amino acids. CDR1 is SNHLY and CDR2 is FYNNEI in the germline V gene. CDR3: CASSEGRESNQPQHF. Here the CDR3 DNA reads TGTGCCAGCAGTGAAGGTCGGGAGAGCAATCAGCCCCAGCATTTT.

J is TRBJ2-7 and V is TRBV11-3; maybe TRBD1 (5 bases). CDR3 size: 13 residues. Per the germline V gene, CDR1 is SGHNT and CDR2 is YENEEA. V lost 2 bases and J lost 3, with 8 bases in between. The CDR3 DNA reads TGTGCCAGCAGCTTAACAGGCAACTACGAGCAGTACTTC. Encoded protein: CASSLTGNYEQYF.

The rearrangement links TRBV7-6 to TRBJ2-7; TRBD2 agrees at 16 bases. CDR3 length equals 17 residues. V trimming: 0 bases; J trimming: 2 bases; junction bases outside the gene matches: 1. CDR1 is SGHVS and CDR2 is FNYEAQ in the germline V gene. The CDR3 spells CASSLAGTSGGAYEQYF. The CDR3, as DNA: TGTGCCAGCAGCTTAGCGGGGACTAGCGGGGGGGCCTACGAGCAGTACTTC.

V and J are TRBV27 and TRBJ2-6; D gene ambiguous. CDR3 length equals 13 residues. V lost 5 bases and J 4 bases, leaving 6 bases between the germline ends. Looked up from germline, CDR1 is MNHEY and CDR2 is SMNVEV (reference sequence). Here the CDR3 reads CASSVQGANVLTF. The CDR3 bases are TGTGCCAGCAGTGTACAGGGGGCCAACGTCCTGACTTTC.